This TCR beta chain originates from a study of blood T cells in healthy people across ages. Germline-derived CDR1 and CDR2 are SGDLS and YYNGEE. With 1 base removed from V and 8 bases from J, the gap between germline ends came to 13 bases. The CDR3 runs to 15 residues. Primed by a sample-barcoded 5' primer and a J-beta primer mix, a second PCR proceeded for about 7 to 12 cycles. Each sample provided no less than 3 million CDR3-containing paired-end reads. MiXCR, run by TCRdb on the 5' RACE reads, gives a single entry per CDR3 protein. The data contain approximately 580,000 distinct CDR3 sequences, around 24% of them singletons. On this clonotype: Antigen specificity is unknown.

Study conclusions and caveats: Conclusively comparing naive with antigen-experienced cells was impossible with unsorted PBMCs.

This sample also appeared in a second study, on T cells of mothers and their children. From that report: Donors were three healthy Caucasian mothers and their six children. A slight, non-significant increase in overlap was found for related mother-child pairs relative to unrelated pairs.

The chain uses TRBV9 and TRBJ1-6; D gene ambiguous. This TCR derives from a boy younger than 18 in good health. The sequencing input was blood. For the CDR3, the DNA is TGTGCCAGCAGCGTATCGGAGGCAGTCTATTCACCCCTCCACTTT. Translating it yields CASSVSEAVYSPLHF.